What follows describes a single T cell receptor beta chain. The antigen remains unidentified. This record comes from a study of cytomegalovirus exposure and HLA in healthy donors. PCR amplification relied on 60 Vbeta primers (plus 13 Jbeta primers). Clones were read by immunoSEQ multiplex PCR, and TCRdb kept only the in-frame ones, dropping some. The sample holds over 60,000 clones, approximately 72% seen once. Trimming cost V 1 base and J 6 bases, with 7 bases left between them. Germline V CDR1 and CDR2: SGHRS, YFSETQ. CDR3 size: 12 residues. Study results and caveats: According to reports, the classifier identified cytomegalovirus status with high specificity and sensitivity. Cytomegalovirus association was listed for under 200 TCR beta chains.

The sample comprised PBMCs. This sequence was found in a woman aged 25 to 39 in good health and CMV-seropositive. The chain employs TRBV5-1 and TRBJ1-1, with D unclear. In DNA form, the CDR3 reads TGCGCCAGCAGCTTGCTTGGCCCTGAAGCTTTCTTT. It codes for CASSLLGPEAFF.